These 32 T cell receptor beta chains were sequenced from one sample in a study of long-term antiretroviral therapy in people with HIV. The run of the v3.0 immunoSEQ assay was at survey level. The assay was immunoSEQ multiplex PCR, and TCRdb's table has in-frame clones only and misses some. The sample contains 29,000 or so clones, approximately 94% of which appear only once. Material: unsorted PBMCs, obtained 7.3 to 7.5 years after starting antiretroviral therapy. Receptors originate from a man aged 45-65 years with HIV.

The V gene is TRBV9, the J gene TRBJ2-4; 7 nucleotides match TRBD1. The trim removed 5 bases at V and 1 base at J, leaving 3 bases unmatched. The V gene's germline CDR1 is SGDLS and CDR2 YYNGEE. This CDR3 is 14 amino acids long. CDR3 residues: CASSEQGAKNIQYF. The CDR3 region has the DNA TGTGCCAGCAGTGAACAGGGGGCCAAAAACATTCAGTACTTC.

The rearrangement joins TRBV2 to TRBJ1-1, with no clear D. This CDR3 is built from 14 residues. Trimming removed 2 bases at V and 3 bases at J, with 10 bases between. The germline gives CDR1 SNHLY, CDR2 FYNNEI. The CDR3 loop is CASSEFSGYTEAFF. The CDR3 DNA reads TGTGCCAGCAGTGAATTTTCGGGGTACACTGAAGCTTTCTTT.

This chain links TRBV7-2 with TRBJ2-1, with 9 positions matching TRBD2. V shed 5 bases, J shed 7 bases, and the junction held 6 bases outside the gene matches. The CDR3 is 14 amino acids. Germline V lookup: CDR1 SGHTA, CDR2 FQGNSA. The DNA for the CDR3 is TGTGCCAGCAGCGGTAGCGGGGGCCCAAATGAGCAGTTCTTC. Amino acid sequence: CASSGSGGPNEQFF.

The V gene is TRBV12-5, the J gene TRBJ2-1; the D gene is possibly TRBD2 (7 bases). Trimming cost V 5 bases and J 6 bases, with 14 bases left between them. Germline V gene lookup returns CDR1 LGHNT and CDR2 FRNRAP. The CDR3 covers 14 residues. CDR3 region: CASGPGGRTNEQFF. The CDR3 nucleotides are TGTGCTAGTGGTCCCGGGGGGCGTACCAATGAGCAGTTCTTC.

Of note for this clone: At one boundary the junction diverges from the germline segment, which might be a read error. J is TRBJ1-6 and V is TRBV6-1, with a tentative D call TRBD1 (6 bases). The V gene's germline CDR1 is MNHNS and CDR2 SASEGT. This CDR3 comprises 12 residues. The CDR3 is CASSEPPGTRIF. In nucleotides, the CDR3 is TGTGCCAGCAGTGAACCCCCCGGGACACGCATCTTT.

The V and J genes are TRBV5-4 and TRBJ1-6; D not resolved. Germline V lookup: CDR1 SGHNT, CDR2 YYREEE (reference sequence). The V gene lost 4 bases and the J gene lost 0 bases, with 11 bases spanning the gap. The CDR3 consists of 16 residues. The CDR3 here is CASSLGESSYNSPLHF. In nucleotides, the CDR3 is TGTGCCAGCAGCCTCGGGGAAAGCTCCTATAATTCACCCCTCCACTTT.

The chain uses TRBV11-2 and TRBJ2-1; 9 nucleotides align to TRBD1. V was clipped by 3 bases and J by 6 bases; unmatched bases: 3. The CDR3 is 14 amino acids. Germline CDR1 SGHAT, CDR2 FQNNGV. The DNA for the CDR3 is TGTGCCAGCAGCTTTTCGACAGGGGGCAATGAGCAGTTCTTC. Translating it yields CASSFSTGGNEQFF. Full variable domain (remainder filled in from reference TRBV11-2 and TRBJ2-1): EAGVAQSPRYKIIEKRQSVAFWCNPISGHATLYWYQQILGQGPKLLIQFQNNGVVDDSQLPKDRFSAERLKGVDSTLKIQPAKLEDSAVYLCASSFSTGGNEQFFGPGTRLTVL.

The genes are TRBV5-4 and TRBJ2-4; 8 bases fit TRBD1. The CDR3 covers 15 residues. CDR1 and CDR2 from the germline V gene are SGHNT and YYREEE (reference sequence). Unmatched junction bases numbered 5, after V lost 4 bases and J lost 2 bases. For the CDR3, the DNA is TGTGCCAGCAGCGAGAACAGGGGGACCAAAAACATTCAGTACTTC. This codes for CASSENRGTKNIQYF.

This clone was counted a few times. The chain joins TRBV7-2 to TRBJ1-6, with D perhaps TRBD1 (5 bases). This CDR3 comprises 14 residues. V dropped 2 bases and J dropped 9 bases, with 11 bases sitting between them. Germline V lookup: CDR1 SGHTA, CDR2 FQGNSA. CDR3 nucleotides: TGTGCCAGCAGCTTATATCAGGGTGTTTCACCCCTCCACTTT. Translation: CASSLYQGVSPLHF.

This clone was observed a single time. The rearrangement joins TRBV28 to TRBJ1-6; unclear D gene. The CDR3 has 14 amino acids. Looked up from germline, CDR1 is MDHEN and CDR2 is SYDVKM. Between the trimmed V and J ends, which lost 7 bases and 6 bases, there was a span of 13 bases. In DNA form, the CDR3 reads TGTGCCAGCAACAACCGGGTGACTAATTCACCCCTCCACTTT. This encodes CASNNRVTNSPLHF.

This chain links TRBV6-6 with TRBJ2-5, with D possibly TRBD2 on 5 matching bases. The CDR3 extends over 15 amino acids. V lost 4 bases and J lost 4, with 16 bases in between. Germline assignment: CDR1 MNHNY and CDR2 SVGAGI (reference sequence). This CDR3 reads CASSSLLLAGETQYF. The DNA of the CDR3 is TGTGCCAGCAGTTCCCTACTGCTCGCGGGAGAGACCCAGTACTTC.

The DNA for the CDR3 is TGCGCCAGCAGCCAGAGACAGGGTCAGCTCGAGCAGTACTTC. Amino acids: CASSQRQGQLEQYF. The chain combines TRBV4-3 with TRBJ2-7; TRBD1 matches at 7 bases. The CDR3 is made up of 14 amino acids. The J segment lost 6 bases and the V segment lost 3 bases, leaving 8 bases of the junction unmatched. The germline V gene has CDR1 LGHNA and CDR2 YSLEER.

V and J are TRBV29-1 and TRBJ1-1, with 8 nucleotides matching TRBD1. Trimming took 6 bases from V and 8 from J; bases not matched to a gene: 2. Germline CDR1 reads SQVTM; CDR2 reads ANQGSEA. The CDR3 totals 10 residues. The CDR3 sequence is CSVGQGEAFF. Here the CDR3 DNA reads TGCAGCGTAGGACAGGGAGAAGCTTTCTTT.

This sequence joins TRBV18 and TRBJ2-3; D call uncertain. Germline V gene lookup returns CDR1 KGHSH and CDR2 LQKENI. V was shortened by 3 bases and J by 2 bases, with 6 bases between the two germline ends. The CDR3 is 13 residues long. This CDR3 reads CASSPDFTDTQYF. The CDR3 DNA reads as TGTGCCAGCTCACCCGACTTCACAGATACGCAGTATTTT. The complete variable domain, with remaining parts taken from reference TRBV18 and TRBJ2-3, reads NAGVMQNPRHLVRRRGQEARLRCSPMKGHSHVYWYRQLPEEGLKFMVYLQKENIIDESGMPKERFSAEFPKEGPSILRIQQVVRGDSAAYFCASSPDFTDTQYFGPGTRLTVL.

The chain joins TRBV18 to TRBJ2-3; D remains unclear. CDR1 is KGHSH and CDR2 is LQKENI in the germline V gene. V was shortened by 2 bases and J by 2 bases, with 5 bases between the two germline ends. CDR3 length: 13 amino acids. The CDR3, as DNA: TGTGCCAGCTCACCAAGGAACACAGATACGCAGTATTTT. Amino acid sequence: CASSPRNTDTQYF. Filled out from reference TRBV18 and TRBJ2-3, the complete variable domain reads NAGVMQNPRHLVRRRGQEARLRCSPMKGHSHVYWYRQLPEEGLKFMVYLQKENIIDESGMPKERFSAEFPKEGPSILRIQQVVRGDSAAYFCASSPRNTDTQYFGPGTRLTVL.

This clone was picked up one time. The gene calls are TRBV29-1 and TRBJ2-7, with D perhaps matching TRBD1 (6 bases). Germline values: CDR1 SQVTM, CDR2 ANQGSEA. Trimming removed 5 bases from V and 2 bases from J, with 10 bases in between. The CDR3 is 12 amino acids. The DNA for the CDR3 is TGCAGCGTTCTAGAGGGGGCCTACGAGCAGTACTTC. This sequence encodes CSVLEGAYEQYF.

V usage is TRBV10-3 and J usage is TRBJ2-1; 12 positions match TRBD2. Looked up from germline, CDR1 is ENHRY and CDR2 is SYGVKD. The V segment lost 4 bases and the J segment 6 bases; nucleotides outside the gene matches: 7. This CDR3 has 16 residues. The CDR3: CAISVPLAGGSNEQFF. CDR3 DNA sequence: TGTGCCATCAGTGTCCCACTAGCGGGGGGATCCAATGAGCAGTTCTTC.

This chain links TRBV4-3 with TRBJ1-6; weak D call: TRBD1 (5 bases). Germline CDR1 LGHNA, CDR2 YSLEER. The CDR3 contains 14 residues. Trimming cost V 3 bases and J 7 bases, with 10 bases left between them. In DNA, the CDR3 is TGCGCCAGCAGCCAGGACAATCGAAATTCACCCCTCCACTTT. This translates into CASSQDNRNSPLHF.

The gene calls are TRBV6-5 and TRBJ1-2; D possibly corresponds to TRBD1 (5 bases). Deletions cut 0 bases from V and 4 bases from J, with 9 bases between. This CDR3 is built from 14 residues. Germline CDR1 is MNHEY and CDR2 is SVGAGI. CDR3 sequence reads: CASSYSDSLYGYTF. The CDR3 DNA sequence: TGTGCCAGCAGTTACTCTGACAGCCTCTATGGCTACACCTTC.

The chain is built from TRBV7-2 and TRBJ2-7, with D unresolved. The CDR3 spans 13 residues. The ends were cut back, 5 bases at V and 3 bases at J, with 11 bases in the middle. CDR1 SGHTA and CDR2 FQGNSA come from the germline V gene. The CDR3 sequence: CASSPAGSYEQYF. In DNA form, the CDR3 reads TGTGCCAGCAGCCCCGCCGGCAGCTACGAGCAGTACTTC. The variable domain in full, with the rest retrieved from reference TRBV7-2 and TRBJ2-7, is GAGVSQSPSNKVTEKGKDVELRCDPISGHTALYWYRQSLGQGLEFLIYFQGNSAPDKSGLPSDRFSAERTGGSVSTLTIQRTQQEDSAVYLCASSPAGSYEQYFGPGTRLTVT.

The chain is built from TRBV5-4 and TRBJ1-1; 8 bases line up with TRBD1. This CDR3 spans 15 amino acids. V was pared by 4 bases and J by 1 base, with 6 bases of the junction left unmatched. Germline loops: CDR1 SGHNT, CDR2 YYREEE (reference sequence). The CDR3 region has the DNA TGTGCCAGCAGCCCGCAGGACAGGGAGAACACTGAAGCTTTCTTT. Translated: CASSPQDRENTEAFF.

CDR3 bases: TGTGCTAGTGGTTGGGGACAGACCCCAGATACGCAGTATTTT. This sequence encodes CASGWGQTPDTQYF. This rearrangement joins TRBV12-5 to TRBJ2-3, with 7 nucleotides matching TRBD1. This CDR3 has 14 amino acids. Germline loops: CDR1 LGHNT, CDR2 FRNRAP. With V trimmed by 4 bases and J by 4 bases, 5 bases remained unmatched.

The chain employs TRBV19 and TRBJ1-2, with TRBD1 as a possible D gene (6 bases). V lost 6 bases to trimming and J lost 4 bases, with 15 bases between them. The CDR3 length is 14 residues. Germline lookup yields CDR1 LNHDA and CDR2 SQIVND (reference sequence). CDR3 DNA: TGTGCCAGTAGCCGCTCAGGGGATGCCTATGGCTACACCTTC. Translating it yields CASSRSGDAYGYTF.

V and J are TRBV9 and TRBJ2-4; 14 positions agree with TRBD2. Germline lookup yields CDR1 SGDLS and CDR2 YYNGEE. The CDR3 is 17 amino acids. V was clipped by 2 bases and J by 7 bases; unmatched bases: 8. CDR3 in DNA: TGTGCCAGCAGCGTGGGGACTAGCGGGGGATCGGAGAACATTCAGTACTTC. Amino acid sequence: CASSVGTSGGSENIQYF.

The chain carries TRBV27 and TRBJ2-7; TRBD2 aligns across 16 bases. In germline, CDR1 is MNHEY, CDR2 SMNVEV (reference sequence). The CDR3 length is 17 residues. V dropped 3 bases and J dropped 7; count of bases not matched to a gene: 9. This CDR3 reads CASSFSGTSGGAEEQYF. The DNA for the CDR3 is TGTGCCAGCAGTTTTTCGGGGACTAGCGGGGGGGCCGAAGAGCAGTACTTC.

The rearrangement joins TRBV5-1 to TRBJ2-7, with D unclear. V was pared by 4 bases and J by 1 base, with 9 bases between. The CDR3 length is 13 residues. The V gene's germline CDR1 is SGHRS and CDR2 YFSETQ. DNA for the CDR3: TGCGCCAGCAGCACCCTAGGGTCCTACGAGCAGTACTTC. It codes for CASSTLGSYEQYF.

The chain joins TRBV10-2 to TRBJ2-3; D call uncertain. Trimming shortened V by 2 bases and J by 5 bases, and 8 bases separated the two germline ends. Looked up from germline, CDR1 is WSHSY and CDR2 is SAAADI. The CDR3 consists of 13 residues. Written as DNA, the CDR3 is TGCGCCAGCAGTGAGAGGGTTTTAGATACGCAGTATTTT. Translated: CASSERVLDTQYF.

The rearrangement joins TRBV29-1 to TRBJ2-1; 7 nucleotides line up with TRBD2. The germline V gene has CDR1 SQVTM and CDR2 ANQGSEA. Trimming took 4 bases from V and 2 from J; bases not matched to a gene: 2. CDR3 size: 13 residues. CDR3 DNA sequence: TGCAGCGTTGTCGGGGGGACCTACAATGAGCAGTTCTTC. Its protein is CSVVGGTYNEQFF.

Worth noting for this clone: One junction end disagrees with the germline gene, perhaps due to a read error. The genes are TRBV7-9 and TRBJ1-4; D possibly corresponds to TRBD1 (5 bases). In germline, CDR1 is SEHNR, CDR2 FQNEAQ (reference sequence). The CDR3 has 15 residues. The CDR3 loop reads CASSSLGPTNEKLFF. Here the CDR3 DNA reads TGTGCTAGCAGCTCGTTGGGGCCAACTAATGAAAAACTGTTTTTT.

J is TRBJ1-6 and V is TRBV30; 9 nucleotides agree with TRBD1. The J segment lost 7 bases and the V segment lost 4 bases, leaving 5 bases of the junction unmatched. Germline V gives CDR1 GTSNPN, CDR2 SVGIG (reference sequence). The CDR3 length is 14 residues. The CDR3 protein is CAWNLGQGNSPLHF. The CDR3, as DNA: TGTGCCTGGAATCTAGGACAGGGGAATTCACCCCTCCACTTT.

The V and J genes are TRBV28 and TRBJ1-2; TRBD1 matches 12 bases. Per the germline V gene, CDR1 is MDHEN and CDR2 is SYDVKM. This CDR3 is built from 16 residues. The trim removed 4 bases at V and 4 bases at J, leaving 7 bases unmatched. The CDR3 DNA reads TGTGCCAGCAGTTCTCCCGGGACAGGGGGCTTCTATGGCTACACCTTC. It codes for CASSSPGTGGFYGYTF.

This chain joins TRBV9 and TRBJ2-1; D is perhaps TRBD1 (6 bases). V dropped 0 bases and J dropped 5 bases, with 9 bases sitting between them. Germline CDR1 is SGDLS and CDR2 is YYNGEE. CDR3 length: 14 amino acids. The CDR3 coding sequence is TGTGCCAGCAGCGTAGTACAGGGTAACAATGAGCAGTTCTTC. This encodes CASSVVQGNNEQFF. Together with reference TRBV9 and TRBJ2-1, the CDR3 gives the full variable domain: DSGVTQTPKHLITATGQRVTLRCSPRSGDLSVYWYQQSLDQGLQFLIQYYNGEERAKGNILERFSAQQFPDLHSELNLSSLELGDSALYFCASSVVQGNNEQFFGPGTRLTVL.